The T cell receptor (beta chain) under discussion was sequenced for a study of blood T cell repertoires in COVID-19. V was cut by 4 bases and J by 5 bases, with 17 bases left in between. CDR3 size: 15 residues. Looked up from germline, CDR1 is SGHTA and CDR2 is FQGNSA. Assay: immunoSEQ multiplex PCR; the TCRdb copy retains only in-frame clones and omits some. This table has 45,000 to 50,000 clones, approximately 83% appearing once. The chain carries TRBV7-2 and TRBJ1-2; D is uncertain. The origin of this receptor is a man in his 70s with acute or convalescent COVID-19. Specimen: peripheral blood. The CDR3 region is CASSSVWAGGYGYTF. CDR3 bases: TGTGCCAGCAGCTCTGTTTGGGCAGGAGGGTATGGCTACACCTTC.